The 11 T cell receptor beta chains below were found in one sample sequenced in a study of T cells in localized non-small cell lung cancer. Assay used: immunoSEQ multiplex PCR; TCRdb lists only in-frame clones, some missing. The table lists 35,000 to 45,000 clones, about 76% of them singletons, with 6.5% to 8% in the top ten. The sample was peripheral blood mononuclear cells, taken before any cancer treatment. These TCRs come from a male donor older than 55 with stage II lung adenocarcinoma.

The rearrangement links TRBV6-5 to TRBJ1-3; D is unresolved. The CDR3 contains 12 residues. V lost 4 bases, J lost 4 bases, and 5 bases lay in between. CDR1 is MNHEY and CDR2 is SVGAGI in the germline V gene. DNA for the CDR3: TGTGCCAGCAGTTCCCCCGGAAACACCATATATTTT. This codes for CASSSPGNTIYF.

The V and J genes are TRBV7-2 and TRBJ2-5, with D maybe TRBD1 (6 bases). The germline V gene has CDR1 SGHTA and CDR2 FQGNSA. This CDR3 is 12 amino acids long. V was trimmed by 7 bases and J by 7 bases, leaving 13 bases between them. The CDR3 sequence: CASNPRGGTQYF. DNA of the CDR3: TGTGCCAGCAACCCTCGAGGGGGGACCCAGTACTTC.

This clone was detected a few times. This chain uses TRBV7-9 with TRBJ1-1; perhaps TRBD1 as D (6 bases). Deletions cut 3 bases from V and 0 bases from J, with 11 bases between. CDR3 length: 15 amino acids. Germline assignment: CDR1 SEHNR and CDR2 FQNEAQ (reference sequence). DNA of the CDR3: TGTGCCAGCAGCTTCGGGGGGCGCATGAACACTGAAGCTTTCTTT. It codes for CASSFGGRMNTEAFF. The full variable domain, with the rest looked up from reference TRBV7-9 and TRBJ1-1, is DTGVSQNPRHKITKRGQNVTFRCDPISEHNRLYWYRQTLGQGPEFLTYFQNEAQLEKSRLLSDRFSAERPKGSFSTLEIQRTEQGDSAMYLCASSFGGRMNTEAFFGQGTRLTVV.

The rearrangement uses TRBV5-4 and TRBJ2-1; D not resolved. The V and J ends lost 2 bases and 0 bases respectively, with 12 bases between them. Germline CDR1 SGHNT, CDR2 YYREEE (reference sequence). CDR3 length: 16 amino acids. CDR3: CASSLGSYNSYNEQFF. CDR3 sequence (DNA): TGTGCCAGCAGCTTAGGCAGCTACAACTCCTACAATGAGCAGTTCTTC. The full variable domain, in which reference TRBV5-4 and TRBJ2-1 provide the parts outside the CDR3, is ETGVTQSPTHLIKTRGQQVTLRCSSQSGHNTVSWYQQALGQGPQFIFQYYREEENGRGNFPPRFSGLQFPNYSSELNVNALELDDSALYLCASSLGSYNSYNEQFFGPGTRLTVL.

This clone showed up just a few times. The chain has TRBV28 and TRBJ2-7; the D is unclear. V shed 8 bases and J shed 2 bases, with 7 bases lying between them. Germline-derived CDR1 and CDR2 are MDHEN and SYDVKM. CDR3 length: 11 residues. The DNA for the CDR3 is TGTGCCAGCCACACAGCCTACGAGCAGTACTTC. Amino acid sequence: CASHTAYEQYF.

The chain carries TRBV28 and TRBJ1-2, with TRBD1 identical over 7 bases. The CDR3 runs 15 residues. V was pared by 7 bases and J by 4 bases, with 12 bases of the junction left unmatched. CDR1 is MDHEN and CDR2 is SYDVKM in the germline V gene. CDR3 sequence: CASNDDRALGYGYTF. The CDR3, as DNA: TGTGCCAGCAACGACGACAGGGCCTTAGGCTATGGCTACACCTTC.

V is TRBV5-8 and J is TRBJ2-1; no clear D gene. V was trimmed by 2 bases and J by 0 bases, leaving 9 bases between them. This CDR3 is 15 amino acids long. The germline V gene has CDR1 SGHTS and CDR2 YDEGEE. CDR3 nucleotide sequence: TGTGCCAGCAGCTTAGGGCAGAGCTCCTACAATGAGCAGTTCTTC. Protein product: CASSLGQSSYNEQFF.

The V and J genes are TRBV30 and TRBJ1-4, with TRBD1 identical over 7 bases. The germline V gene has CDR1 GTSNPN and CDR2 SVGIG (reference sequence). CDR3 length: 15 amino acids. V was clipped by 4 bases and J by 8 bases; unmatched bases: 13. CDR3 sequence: CAWTPPGQRAEKLFF. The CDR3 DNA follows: TGTGCCTGGACCCCCCCGGGACAGAGAGCGGAAAAACTGTTTTTT.

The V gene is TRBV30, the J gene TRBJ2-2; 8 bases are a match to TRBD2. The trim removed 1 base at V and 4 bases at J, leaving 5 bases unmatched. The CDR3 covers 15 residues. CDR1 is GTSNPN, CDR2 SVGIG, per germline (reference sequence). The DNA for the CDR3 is TGTGCCTGGAGTGGCGCGGGAGGCCCCACCGGGGAGCTGTTTTTT. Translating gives CAWSGAGGPTGELFF. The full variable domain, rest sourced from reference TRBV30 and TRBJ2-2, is SQTIHQWPATLVQPVGSPLSLECTVEGTSNPNLYWYRQAAGRGLQLLFYSVGIGQISSEVPQNLSASRPQDRQFILSSKKLLLSDSGFYLCAWSGAGGPTGELFFGEGSRLTVL.

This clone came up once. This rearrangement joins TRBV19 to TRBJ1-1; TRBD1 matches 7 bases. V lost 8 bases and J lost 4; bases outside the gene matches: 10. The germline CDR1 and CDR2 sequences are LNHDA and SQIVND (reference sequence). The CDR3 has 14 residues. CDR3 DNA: TGTGCCAGTCTCCGAACAGGGGTAGGCACTGAAGCTTTCTTT. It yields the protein CASLRTGVGTEAFF.

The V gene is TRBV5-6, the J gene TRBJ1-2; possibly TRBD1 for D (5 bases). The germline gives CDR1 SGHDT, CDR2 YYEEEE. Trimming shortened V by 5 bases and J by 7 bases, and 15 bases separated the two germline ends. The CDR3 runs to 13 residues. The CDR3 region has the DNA TGTGCCAGCAGTCTGCAGGGCATCCGTGGCTACACCTTC. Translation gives CASSLQGIRGYTF.